This TCR beta chain was captured by sequencing in a study of T cells after yellow fever vaccination (dated by TCRdb to between 2017 and 2020). Study-level background: The SMART-Seq v4 Ultra Low Input RNA kit was used to prepare libraries from fractions with low cell numbers. To track T-cell clones before and after primary and booster YFV17D yellow fever vaccination, bulk TCR alpha and beta repertoires were sequenced longitudinally. Blood was drawn at multiple timepoints before and after primary and secondary immunization, with bulk PBMC replicates and cell subsets isolated. Two healthy male donors, one aged 18 to 30 and one aged 30 to 39 years, were included in the cohort.

Based on the germline V gene, the CDR1 and CDR2 sequences are ENHRY and SYGVKD. The CDR3 starts with the cysteine, ends with the phenylalanine, and has 15 residues. The DNA shown is the 45-base CDR3, in frame from base 1. V is pared back by 2 bases and J by 6 bases, with 16 bases lying between the germline termini. This clonotype came up a few times. Its specific antigen is unknown. Qualities for individual bases were not recorded, and no much larger clone is one base off. The treatment or condition label here, explained by the study, means: live attenuated yellow fever vaccine strain. Two biological replicates of bulk PBMCs were collected at each blood-draw timepoint. A standard Ficoll-Paque protocol was used to isolate PBMCs from peripheral blood. TriZol was used to extract RNA from bulk PBMCs, from CD4 and CD8 fractions, and from dextramer-positive and dextramer-negative fractions. Sequencing took place on an Illumina NovaSeq 6000. TCR cDNA was synthesized by 5'RACE template switching, which introduced a universal primer site and unique molecular identifiers. cDNA synthesis was primed from both the TCR alpha and TCR beta constant segments. Two PCR steps were used to amplify libraries, with sample barcodes and sequencing adapters being added in the second step. Sequencing of the libraries was done on either Illumina HiSeq 2500 (2x100 bp) or NovaSeq (2x150 bp). The authors' pipeline ran thus. MIGEC handled demultiplexing of reads and collapsing into UMI consensus sequences, while MiXCR performed V(D)J alignment. Clonotypes responding to the vaccine were identified with edgeR on replicate PBMC samples, with the criteria of FDR below 0.01 and a log2 fold change above 5 up to day 15. Each bulk clonotype was labeled CD4 or CD8 based on which sequenced repertoire, CD4 or CD8, contained the clonotype at higher abundance. In-frame beta chains were kept once TCRdb had trimmed the public reads at Q25 with fastp and called clones with MiXCR. Rows merge per CDR3 protein into single entries with the most common DNA and genes. Clone size and V and J calls follow TCRdb, not the original study. This sample has about 320,000 distinct CDR3 sequences in its table, and around 4.5% of those were observed once. The biggest ten clones account for just under 20% of the sample.

Results the study describes overall, beyond this receptor: Because only a couple of donors were included in the study, the extent to which the findings can be generalized is limited. A small fraction of clonotypes appeared in both the CD4 and CD8 compartments, likely as a result of convergent recombination. Most clones expanded after primary vaccination (about 96% of CD4 and roughly 90% of CD8) were re-detected after the booster, suggesting that broad memory maintenance occurred. The secondary T-cell response was weaker than the primary response but faster, peaking on day 5 instead of day 15. Computational filtering was required because FACS-sorted repertoires could contain abundant contaminating clonotypes from the bulk population.

The source material was PBMCs, sampled 15 days after the yellow fever booster vaccination. This TCR came from a young man who received the YFV17D yellow fever vaccine. Recombination linked TRBV10-3 to TRBJ1-2; the D gene cannot be named for sure. The CDR3 region reads CAISENLVPIDGYTF. DNA sequence: TGTGCCATCAGTGAGAATCTGGTACCTATCGATGGCTACACCTTC.